The 4 T cell receptor beta chains below come from one sample, sequenced in a study of human T cells and chemical hapten exposure. Using its own MiXCR run on the RACE reads, TCRdb lists one record per CDR3 protein. The repertoire has 75,000 to 100,000 distinct CDR3 sequences, about an eighth of them found once; the top ten carry approximately 2%. Time point of the sample: patch test 1, 2 weeks after DPC sensitization. Treatment given: therapeutic diphenylcyclopropenone sensitization with weekly scalp DPC. Sample: whole blood, taken in connection with sensitization to the hapten diphenylcyclopropenone (DPC). These receptors were taken from a woman in her thirties or forties with alopecia areata. Some clones in this sample may be carry-over from other donors' samples.

This clonotype was detected many times. V is TRBV6-6 and J is TRBJ1-1; TRBD1 agrees at 7 bases. This CDR3 is built from 15 residues. The germline V gene has CDR1 MNHNY and CDR2 SVGAGI (reference sequence). V dropped 6 bases and J dropped 2; count of bases not matched to a gene: 9. As DNA, the CDR3 is TGTGCCAGCAGGCCCCAGGGGACAGTAAACACTGAAGCTTTCTTT. The encoded protein is CASRPQGTVNTEAFF.

There are many counts of this clonotype. The genes are TRBV28 and TRBJ2-1, with 7 positions matching TRBD2. This CDR3 has 13 residues. CDR1 MDHEN and CDR2 SYDVKM come from the germline V gene. The trim removed 3 bases at V and 6 bases at J, leaving 2 bases unmatched. The CDR3, as DNA: TGTGCCAGCAGTTTGCCTAGCGGCAATGAGCAGTTCTTC. This codes for CASSLPSGNEQFF.

This clonotype was counted at least ten times. The rearrangement links TRBV9 to TRBJ2-1; 8 bases fit TRBD2. The CDR3 sequence is 17 residues long. J was trimmed by 3 bases and V by 0 bases; bases with no gene match: 8. The V gene's germline CDR1 is SGDLS and CDR2 YYNGEE. The CDR3, as DNA: TGTGCCAGCAGCGTAGATCCCAGCGGGAGTTTCTACAATGAGCAGTTCTTC. This translates into CASSVDPSGSFYNEQFF.

This chain uses TRBV27 with TRBJ2-3; TRBD1 matches at 9 bases. The CDR3 is made up of 14 amino acids. Germline V gene sequence: CDR1 MNHEY, CDR2 SMNVEV (reference sequence). V was pared by 4 bases and J by 3 bases, with 2 bases of the junction left unmatched. CDR3 residues: CASSSGQGTDTQYF. CDR3 DNA: TGTGCCAGCAGTTCCGGACAGGGGACAGATACGCAGTATTTT.